The 32 T cell receptor beta chains below come from one sample, sequenced in a study of CD8+CD57+ T cells in acquired aplastic anemia. CD8+CD57+ cell expansion, shown by flow cytometry, had occurred in the patients selected for sequencing. TCR beta VDJ and CDR3 profiles were obtained from a genomic DNA template. TCRdb re-called the reads with MiXCR, one entry per CDR3 protein. The sample has around 250,000 distinct CDR3 sequences, around 82% seen once. Sequenced input: sorted CD4+, CD8+, or CD8+CD57+ T cells (not recorded which) from PBMCs. The source is a human donor with aplastic anemia.

CDR3 sequence reads: CASSTPGSARLAEQYV. For the CDR3, the DNA is TGTGCCAGCAGCACTCCAGGAAGCGCGAGGCTGGCCGAGCAGTACGTC. The chain uses TRBV11-1 and TRBJ2-7; D uncertain. With 5 bases removed from V and 6 bases from J, the gap between germline ends came to 23 bases. The CDR3 length is 16 residues. Germline CDR1 is SGHAT and CDR2 is FQDESV (reference sequence).

Comment on this clonotype: The junction and the germline gene differ at one end; a read error may be behind it. The CDR3 region has the DNA TGTGCCAGCAGCTTTTATCCAGACGGGACTGCAGCTTCCTTT. It yields the protein CASSFYPDGTAASF. J is TRBJ1-1 and V is TRBV7-2; D perhaps matches TRBD1 (5 bases). CDR1 and CDR2 (germline): SGHTA, FQGNSA. The CDR3 has 14 amino acids. Full variable domain (outside the CDR3, taken from reference TRBV7-2 and TRBJ1-1): GAGVSQSPSNKVTEKGKDVELRCDPISGHTALYWYRQSLGQGLEFLIYFQGNSAPDKSGLPSDRFSAERTGGSVSTLTIQRTQQEDSAVYLCASSFYPDGTAASFGQGTRLTVV.

This clonotype was counted a few times. An end of the junction differs from the germline gene, which may be a read error. The rearrangement uses TRBV7-9 and TRBJ2-3; possible D gene TRBD2, 6 bases. Germline CDR1 reads SEHNR; CDR2 reads FQNEAQ (reference sequence). The CDR3 has 14 amino acids. The CDR3, as DNA: TGTGCCAGCAGCTTTCAGGGAGGTCCCGATACGCATGATTTT. Its protein is CASSFQGGPDTHDF.

The chain recombines TRBV7-9 with TRBJ2-5; D unclear. CDR1 SEHNR and CDR2 FQNEAQ come from the germline V gene (reference sequence). The CDR3 totals 11 residues. Deletions cut 1 base from V and 12 bases from J, with 9 bases between. Here the CDR3 DNA reads TGTGCCAGCAGCTTAGACAGAACCGAGTACTTC. Its protein product is CASSLDRTEYF. Looking up the rest from reference TRBV7-9 and TRBJ2-5 gives the full variable domain: DTGVSQNPRHKITKRGQNVTFRCDPISEHNRLYWYRQTLGQGPEFLTYFQNEAQLEKSRLLSDRFSAERPKGSFSTLEIQRTEQGDSAMYLCASSLDRTEYFGPGTRLLVL.

This clonotype has just one count. The chain carries TRBV20-1 and TRBJ2-1; 14 nucleotides align to TRBD2. V shed 6 bases and J 3 bases; nucleotides not matched to a gene: 13. Per the germline V gene, CDR1 is DFQATT and CDR2 is SNEGSKA (reference sequence). This CDR3 contains 18 residues. CDR3 protein: CSAPTGTSGSRNYNEQFF. CDR3 nucleotides: TGCAGTGCCCCCACCGGGACTAGCGGGAGTCGGAACTACAATGAGCAGTTCTTC.

This clonotype was observed a few times. J is TRBJ2-7 and V is TRBV10-3; D unresolved. CDR1 and CDR2 (germline): ENHRY, SYGVKD. There are 13 residues in the CDR3. V was shortened by 7 bases and J by 0 bases, with 10 bases between the two germline ends. CDR3 residues: CAIKRTDSYEQYF. The DNA for the CDR3 is TGTGCCATCAAACGGACGGACTCCTACGAGCAGTACTTC.

The gene calls are TRBV9 and TRBJ2-4; tentative D call: TRBD2 (5 bases). The DNA end is more similar to TRBJ2-3, so the J call may be wrong. Germline V gene data show CDR1 as SGDLS and CDR2 as YYNGEE. The CDR3 totals 12 residues. The chain's CDR3 is CASGGASNTQYF. CDR3 bases: TGTGCCAGCGGAGGAGCGTCAAATACGCAGTATTTT.

About this clonotype: No conserved phenylalanine or tryptophan ends this CDR3, so it is likely a read error. This rearrangement joins TRBV7-6 to TRBJ2-2; unclear D gene. The ends were cut back, 1 base at V and 5 bases at J, with 2 bases in the middle. This CDR3 spans 12 amino acids. Germline CDR1 SGHVS, CDR2 FNYEAQ. CDR3 bases: TGTGCCAGCAGCTTAGTGACCGGGGAGCTGTTTTCC. Translation: CASSLVTGELFS.

On this clonotype: The junction departs from the called germline gene at one end, perhaps through a read error. The chain carries TRBV11-3 and TRBJ2-7; TRBD1 aligns across 7 bases. CDR1 SGHNT and CDR2 YENEEA come from the germline V gene. This CDR3 spans 16 amino acids. CDR3 bases: TGCGCCAGCAGCTTAGATCGGACAGGAGGCTCCTACGAGCAGTACTTC. Amino acid sequence: CASSLDRTGGSYEQYF.

The chain has TRBV7-8 and TRBJ2-7, with a weak D call TRBD2 (6 bases). Germline V CDR1 and CDR2: SGHVS, FQNEAQ. V was cut by 0 bases and J by 4 bases, with 22 bases left in between. This CDR3 spans 18 amino acids. The CDR3 bases are TGTGCCAGCAGCTTAGCGGGAGGCCCCAATACGCATTATTACGAGCAGTACGTC. Encoded protein: CASSLAGGPNTHYYEQYV.

Comments on this clonotype: Likely a read error: the CDR3 ends without its conserved phenylalanine or tryptophan. Because the CDR3's place on the DNA is in doubt, the DNA is left out and the CDR3 is given as listed by TCRdb. This sequence joins TRBV28 and TRBJ2-1; the DNA was not used to check the table's D call, TRBD2. Per germline, CDR1 MDHEN and CDR2 SYDVKM. The CDR3 region is 15 residues in length, termini included. CDR3: CASSLTSATGEQLFV.

This sequence joins TRBV5-4 and TRBJ1-2, with D unclear. This CDR3 region has 16 residues. Per germline, CDR1 SGHNT and CDR2 YYREEE (reference sequence). V was cut by 2 bases and J by 4 bases, with 18 bases left in between. Written as DNA, the CDR3 is TGTGCCAGCAGCTTTGATCATTCACGGGGTGGCTATGGCTACACCTTC. Translation gives CASSFDHSRGGYGYTF.

The CDR3 DNA reads as TGTGCCAGTAGTATTGGGGCAGGGAGAAACACCATATATTTT. It specifies CASSIGAGRNTIYF. The chain combines TRBV19 with TRBJ1-3; D is perhaps TRBD1 (5 bases). V was trimmed by 3 bases and J by 5 bases, leaving 11 bases between them. The CDR3 has 14 amino acids. Germline V gene data show CDR1 as LNHDA and CDR2 as SQIVND (reference sequence). The full variable domain, completed using reference TRBV19 and TRBJ1-3, is DGGITQSPKYLFRKEGQNVTLSCEQNLNHDAMYWYRQDPGQGLRLIYYSQIVNDFQKGDIAEGYSVSREKKESFPLTVTSAQKNPTAFYLCASSIGAGRNTIYFGEGSWLTVV.

A note on this clonotype: One junction end disagrees with the germline gene, perhaps due to a read error. V gene TRBV7-9 combines with J gene TRBJ2-3, with D unresolved. The CDR3 sequence is 14 residues long. Germline values: CDR1 SEHNR, CDR2 FQNEAQ (reference sequence). The CDR3 sequence is CASSRPGKAGSAKF. CDR3 DNA sequence: TGTGCCAGCAGCAGGCCGGGCAAAGCTGGTTCGGCCAAATTT. Using reference TRBV7-9 and TRBJ2-3 for the parts outside the CDR3, the full variable domain is DTGVSQNPRHKITKRGQNVTFRCDPISEHNRLYWYRQTLGQGPEFLTYFQNEAQLEKSRLLSDRFSAERPKGSFSTLEIQRTEQGDSAMYLCASSRPGKAGSAKFGPGTRLTVL.

Here the CDR3 reads CASSFRTHYGANVLTF. CDR3 nucleotide sequence: TGTGCCAGCAGCTTTCGGACCCACTACGGGGCCAACGTCCTGACTTTC. The chain is built from TRBV5-4 and TRBJ2-6; D remains unclear. Trimming shortened V by 2 bases and J by 4 bases, and 13 bases separated the two germline ends. The CDR3 has 16 amino acids. Per germline, CDR1 SGHNT and CDR2 YYREEE (reference sequence).

The chain has TRBV14 and TRBJ2-1; unclear D gene. Germline CDR1 and CDR2: SGHDN and FVKESK. Trimming took 0 bases from V and 8 from J, leaving 5 bases between them. This CDR3 has 12 amino acids. The CDR3 nucleotides read TGTGCCAGCAGCCAAGACCGGTATGAGCAGTTCTTC. It is translated as CASSQDRYEQFF. The full variable domain, completed using reference TRBV14 and TRBJ2-1, is EAGVTQFPSHSVIEKGQTVTLRCDPISGHDNLYWYRRVMGKEIKFLLHFVKESKQDESGMPNNRFLAERTGGTYSTLKVQPAELEDSGVYFCASSQDRYEQFFGPGTRLTVL.

A word on this clonotype: This may be a read error: a much more frequent sequence differs by one nucleotide. The CDR3 end shows no conserved phenylalanine or tryptophan, and so a read error is likely. The DNA is left out, because the CDR3 cannot be placed on it with certainty; the CDR3 is given as TCRdb lists it. The rearrangement links TRBV7-8 to TRBJ2-3; the table calls TRBD2, which could not be checked here. In germline, CDR1 is SGHVS, CDR2 FQNEAQ. The CDR3 adds up to 13 amino acids, both ends counted. The CDR3 spells CASSLGGGHDTHY.

This chain uses TRBV7-2 with TRBJ1-6, with D perhaps matching TRBD1 (5 bases). The length of the CDR3 is 12 residues. The ends were cut back, 3 bases at V and 9 bases at J, with 6 bases in the middle. Germline V gene sequence: CDR1 SGHTA, CDR2 FQGNSA. CDR3 nucleotide sequence: TGTGCCAGCAGCTTGGACACTTCACCCCTCCACTTT. Translating gives CASSLDTSPLHF.

This clonotype turned up a few times. This CDR3 is missing its conserved last phenylalanine or tryptophan, likely due to a read error. The DNA is left out, because the CDR3 cannot be placed on it with certainty; the CDR3 is given as TCRdb lists it. The chain uses TRBV7-6 and TRBJ1-2. Inclusive of both ends, the CDR3 amounts to 13 amino acids. The germline V gene encodes CDR1 SGHVS and CDR2 FNYEAQ. The CDR3 spells CASSLGSAVRENE.

The chain joins TRBV7-8 to TRBJ2-7; D might be TRBD2 (6 bases). CDR1 SGHVS and CDR2 FQNEAQ come from the germline V gene. The V end was cut by 0 bases, the J end by 9 bases, with 15 bases between. The CDR3 has 14 residues. DNA of the CDR3: TGTGCCAGCAGCTTAGCGGGAGGAGGCGATGCGCAGTACTTC. It codes for CASSLAGGGDAQYF.

On this clonotype: A read error may produce the germline difference seen at one junction end. The chain has TRBV7-2 and TRBJ2-5, with D possibly TRBD2 on 6 matching bases. Per germline, CDR1 SGHTA and CDR2 FQGNSA. CDR3 size: 14 residues. The CDR3 nucleotides read TGTGCCACCAGCATAGCCAGCGGGCACGAGACGCAGTACTTC. Translating it yields CATSIASGHETQYF.

This sequence joins TRBV2 and TRBJ1-1; D is ambiguous. Germline CDR1 is SNHLY and CDR2 is FYNNEI. The CDR3 has 15 amino acids. V was cut by 8 bases and J by 1 base, with 17 bases left in between. Here the CDR3 DNA reads TGTGCCAGCGGGTTAGGGCTCACAGAGAACACTGAAGCTTTCTTT. As protein: CASGLGLTENTEAFF.

The CDR3 sequence is CSASSGSSQETQYF. As DNA, the CDR3 is TGTTCCGCCAGCAGTGGCTCCAGCCAAGAGACCCAGTACTTC. The rearrangement links TRBV15 to TRBJ2-5; D uncertain. The CDR3 is 14 amino acids. Germline V gives CDR1 LNHNV, CDR2 YYDKDF (reference sequence).

This clonotype occurred many times. The chain employs TRBV6-2 or TRBV6-3 and TRBJ2-7; D is possibly TRBD2 (5 bases). Germline-derived CDR1 and CDR2 are MNHEY and SVGEGT. CDR3 size: 12 residues. Trimming shortened V by 5 bases and J by 6 bases, and 11 bases separated the two germline ends. In DNA form, the CDR3 reads TGTGCCAGCAGTCGGACTTCCGGCGAGCAGTACTTC. Residues: CASSRTSGEQYF.

About this clonotype itself: An end of the junction differs from the germline gene, which may be a read error. The chain links TRBV12-3 or TRBV12-4 to TRBJ1-4; 7 positions match TRBD1. The CDR3 contains 16 residues. The CDR3 here is CASSHSDRERREKLSF. DNA of the CDR3: TGTGCCAGCAGCCACAGCGACAGGGAGCGCAGGGAAAAACTTTCGTTT.

The rearrangement joins TRBV7-2 to TRBJ2-5, with a weak D call TRBD2 (5 bases). Trimming removed 6 bases from V and 11 bases from J, with 19 bases in between. This CDR3 has 13 amino acids. From germline, CDR1 is SGHTA and CDR2 FQGNSA. The CDR3 region is CASSIGNGEKQYF. CDR3 bases: TGTGCCAGCAGTATCGGGAACGGAGAGAAGCAGTACTTC.

The rearrangement uses TRBV5-4 and TRBJ1-5, with D possibly matching TRBD1 (6 bases). Looked up from germline, CDR1 is SGHNT and CDR2 is YYREEE (reference sequence). This CDR3 has 16 amino acids. Between the trimmed V and J ends, which lost 2 bases and 2 bases, there was a span of 14 bases. CDR3 residues: CASSFTSEGGNQPQHF. In nucleotides, the CDR3 is TGTGCCAGCAGCTTTACTAGCGAGGGGGGCAATCAGCCCCAGCATTTT.

The CDR3 DNA sequence: TGTGCCAGCAGCTTGGCAGCGAGGTCCGGGGAGAAGGACCTGACTTTC. As protein: CASSLAARSGEKDLTF. The rearrangement links TRBV7-9 to TRBJ2-6; D possibly corresponds to TRBD2 (5 bases). The length of the CDR3 is 16 residues. Germline-derived CDR1 and CDR2 are SEHNR and FQNEAQ (reference sequence). Deletions cut 3 bases from V and 15 bases from J, with 24 bases between.

This clonotype was seen just once. The chain couples TRBV7-6 to TRBJ2-3; D gene unclear. The J call may be mistaken, given a closer DNA end match to TRBJ1-5. Germline V gene sequence: CDR1 SGHVS, CDR2 FNYEAQ. This CDR3 spans 14 amino acids. CDR3 sequence: CASSLAGGPNEQHF. The DNA of the CDR3 is TGTGCCAGCAGCTTAGCCGGCGGGCCCAATGAGCAGCATTTT.

The chain joins TRBV7-2 to TRBJ2-1, with a tentative D call TRBD1 (6 bases). The V end was cut by 3 bases, the J end by 9 bases, with 6 bases between. The V gene's germline CDR1 is SGHTA and CDR2 FQGNSA. CDR3 length: 11 amino acids. The CDR3 is CASSLTGEQFF. CDR3 DNA sequence: TGTGCCAGCAGCTTGACAGGTGAGCAGTTCTTC.

V usage is TRBV24-1 and J usage is TRBJ2-3, with 10 bases identical to TRBD2. CDR1 and CDR2 from the germline V gene are KGHDR and SFDVKD. Trimming cost V 7 bases and J 3 bases; bases outside gene matches: 6. The CDR3 is 15 amino acids. This chain's CDR3 is CATSDLTSGTDTQYF. The DNA of the CDR3 is TGTGCCACCAGCGACCTGACTAGCGGGACAGATACGCAGTATTTT.

Remarks on this clonotype: In this CDR3 the conserved last residue, phenylalanine or tryptophan, is missing, so a read error is likely. The DNA is omitted, as the CDR3 cannot be located on it reliably, and the CDR3 follows TCRdb's listing. This chain links TRBV2 with TRBJ2-7; the table gives TRBD1 as D, unverified against the DNA. CDR1 and CDR2 (germline): SNHLY, FYNNEI. The CDR3 totals 16 residues, both ends included. The CDR3 sequence: CASRAAGGANTEAFFG.